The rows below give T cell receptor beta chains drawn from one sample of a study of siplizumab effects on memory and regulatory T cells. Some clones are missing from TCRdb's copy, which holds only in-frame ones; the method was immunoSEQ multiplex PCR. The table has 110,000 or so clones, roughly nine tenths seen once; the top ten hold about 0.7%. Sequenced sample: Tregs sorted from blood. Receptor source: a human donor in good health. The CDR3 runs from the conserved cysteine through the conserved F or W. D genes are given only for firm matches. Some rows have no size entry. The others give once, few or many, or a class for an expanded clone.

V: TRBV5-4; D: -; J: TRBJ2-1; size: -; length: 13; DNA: TGTGCCAGCGGGCGGGATAGTTTTAATGAGCAGTTCTTC; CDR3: CASGRDSFNEQFF
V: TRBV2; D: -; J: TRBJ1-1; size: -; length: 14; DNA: TGTGCCAGCAGCGGAGGGGGACGAGGTACTGAAGCTTTCTTT; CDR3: CASSGGGRGTEAFF
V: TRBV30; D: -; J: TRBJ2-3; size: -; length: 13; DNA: TGTGCCTGGGACAGCCGAGTCACAGATACGCAGTATTTT; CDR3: CAWDSRVTDTQYF
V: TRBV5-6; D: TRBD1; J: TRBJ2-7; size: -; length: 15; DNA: TGTGCCAGCAGCTTTTGGAGACAGGGATCCTACGAGCAGTACTTC; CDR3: CASSFWRQGSYEQYF
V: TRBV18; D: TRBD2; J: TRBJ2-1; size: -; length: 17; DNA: TGTGCCAGCTCCCCTTTTAGGACTAGCGGGGGACCACATGAGCAGTTCTTC; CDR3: CASSPFRTSGGPHEQFF
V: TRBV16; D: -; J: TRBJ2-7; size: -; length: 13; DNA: TGTGCCAGCAGCCAGCGCCAGGGGTACGAGCAGTACTTC; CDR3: CASSQRQGYEQYF
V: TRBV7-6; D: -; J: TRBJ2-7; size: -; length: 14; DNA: TGTGCCAGCAGCTCCGACAGATTTTCCTACGAGCAGTACTTC; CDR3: CASSSDRFSYEQYF
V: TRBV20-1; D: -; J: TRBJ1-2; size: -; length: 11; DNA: TGCACCGCAAGAACAGGAGGCGGCTACACCTTC; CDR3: CTARTGGGYTF
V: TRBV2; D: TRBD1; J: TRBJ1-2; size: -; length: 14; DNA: TGTGCCAGCAGTACGATGGACAGGGAAATTGGCTACACCTTC; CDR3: CASSTMDREIGYTF
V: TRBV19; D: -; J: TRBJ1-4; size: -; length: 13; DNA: TGTGCCAGTAGGCGCGGTAGTAATGAAAAACTGTTTTTT; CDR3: CASRRGSNEKLFF
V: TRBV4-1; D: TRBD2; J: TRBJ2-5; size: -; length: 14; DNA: TGCGCCAGCAGCCCTCGACTAGCACGGGAGACCCAGTACTTC; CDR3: CASSPRLARETQYF
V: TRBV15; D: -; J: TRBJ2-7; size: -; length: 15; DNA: TGTGCCACCAGCAGAGATAGGGACCGAGCCTACGAGCAGTACTTC; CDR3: CATSRDRDRAYEQYF
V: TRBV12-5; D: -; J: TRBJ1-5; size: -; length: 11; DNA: TGTGCTAGTGGTTTTATTCAGCCCCAGCATTTT; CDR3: CASGFIQPQHF
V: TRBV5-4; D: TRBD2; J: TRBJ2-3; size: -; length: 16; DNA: TGTGCCAGCAGCAGGGGACTAGCGGGGGACACAGATACGCAGTATTTT; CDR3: CASSRGLAGDTDTQYF
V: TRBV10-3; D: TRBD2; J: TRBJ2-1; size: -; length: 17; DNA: TGTGCCATCAGTGAGTCGGGGACTAGCGGGACCTACAATGAGCAGTTCTTC; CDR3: CAISESGTSGTYNEQFF
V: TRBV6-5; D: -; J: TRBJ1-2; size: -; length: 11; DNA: TGTGCCAGCAAGGGGGAGGGTGGCTACACCTTC; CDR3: CASKGEGGYTF
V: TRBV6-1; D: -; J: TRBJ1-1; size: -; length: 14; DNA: TGTGCCAGCAGTGAAACGACAGGAGTCACTGAAGCTTTCTTT; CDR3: CASSETTGVTEAFF
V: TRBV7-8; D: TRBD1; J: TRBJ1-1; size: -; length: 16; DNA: TGTGCCAGCATCCCGGGACAGGGATCGGGAAACACTGAAGCTTTCTTT; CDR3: CASIPGQGSGNTEAFF
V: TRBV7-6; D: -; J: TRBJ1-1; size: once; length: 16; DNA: TGTGCCAGCAGCTTAGCCCCAGAGGGGTCGCGCACTGAAGCTTTCTTT; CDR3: CASSLAPEGSRTEAFF
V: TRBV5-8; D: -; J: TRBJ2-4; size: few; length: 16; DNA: TGTGCCAGCAGCTTGGGGGAGATCCGAAGCAAAAACATTCAGTACTTC; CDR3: CASSLGEIRSKNIQYF
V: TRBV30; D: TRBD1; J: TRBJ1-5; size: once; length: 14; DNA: TGTGCCTGGAGGGGGACAGGGGGCAGGCAGCCCCAGCATTTT; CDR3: CAWRGTGGRQPQHF
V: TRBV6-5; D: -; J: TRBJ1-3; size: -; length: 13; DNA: TGTGCCAGCAGTTACTCGACGGGTACAACCATATATTTT; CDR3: CASSYSTGTTIYF
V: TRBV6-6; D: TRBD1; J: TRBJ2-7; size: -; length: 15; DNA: TGTGCCAGCAGGCCCGGGACAGGTGGTAGATACGAGCAGTACTTC; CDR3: CASRPGTGGRYEQYF
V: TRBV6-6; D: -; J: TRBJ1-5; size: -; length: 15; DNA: TGTGCCAGCAGTTACTCGCACGGATCGCATCAGCCCCAGCATTTT; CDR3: CASSYSHGSHQPQHF
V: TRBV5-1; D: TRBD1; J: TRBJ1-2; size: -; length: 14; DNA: TGCGCCAGCAGGAGGGACAGTACTAACTATGGCTACACCTTC; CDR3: CASRRDSTNYGYTF
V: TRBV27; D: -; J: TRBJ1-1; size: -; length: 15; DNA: TGTGCCAGCAGTTTATTTGGGTCCCGGGGCACTGAAGCTTTCTTT; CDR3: CASSLFGSRGTEAFF
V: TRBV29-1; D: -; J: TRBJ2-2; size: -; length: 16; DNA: TGCAGCGTCCCCTCGAGAGGGGGGGCGGGCACCGGGGAGCTGTTTTTT; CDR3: CSVPSRGGAGTGELFF
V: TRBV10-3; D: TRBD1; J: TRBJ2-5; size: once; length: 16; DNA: TGTGCCACCCGGGGATGGGCCAGGGGGAGCCAAGAGACCCAGTACTTC; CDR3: CATRGWARGSQETQYF
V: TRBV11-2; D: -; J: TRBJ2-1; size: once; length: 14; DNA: TGTGCCAGCAGCTTAACTAGCCACTACAATGAGCAGTTCTTC; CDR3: CASSLTSHYNEQFF
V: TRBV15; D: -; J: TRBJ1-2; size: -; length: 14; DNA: TGTGCCACCAGCAGAGATCGACAGCTCTATGGCTACACCTTC; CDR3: CATSRDRQLYGYTF
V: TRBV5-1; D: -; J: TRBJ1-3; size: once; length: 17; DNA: TGCGCCAGCAGCAGTCTGGGGGACCCCTCAAGGGAAAACACCATATATTTT; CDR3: CASSSLGDPSRENTIYF
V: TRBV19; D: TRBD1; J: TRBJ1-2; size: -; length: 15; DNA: TGTGCCAGCTCCCGGGCAGGGGGGCAAATCTATGGCTACACCTTC; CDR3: CASSRAGGQIYGYTF
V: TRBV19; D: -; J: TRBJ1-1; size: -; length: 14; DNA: TGTGCCAGTAGTAGAGTCAGGGAGTGGGCTGAAGCTTTCTTT; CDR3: CASSRVREWAEAFF
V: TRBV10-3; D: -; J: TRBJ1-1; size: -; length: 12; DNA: TGTGCCATCAGTGACACTCGGCAGTCCGCTTTCTTT; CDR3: CAISDTRQSAFF
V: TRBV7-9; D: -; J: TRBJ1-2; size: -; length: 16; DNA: TGTGCCAGCAGCCCCTCATTGGTCCGGGAATACTATGGCTACACCTTC; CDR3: CASSPSLVREYYGYTF
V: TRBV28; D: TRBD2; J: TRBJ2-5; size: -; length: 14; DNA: TGTGCCAGCAGGGAGACTAGCGCCCGGGAGACCCAGTACTTC; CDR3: CASRETSARETQYF
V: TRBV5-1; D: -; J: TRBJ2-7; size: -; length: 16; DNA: TGCGCCAGCAGCCCAAATGGGCGTATAATCTCCTACGAGCAGTACTTC; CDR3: CASSPNGRIISYEQYF
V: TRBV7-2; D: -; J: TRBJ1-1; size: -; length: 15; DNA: TGTGCCAGCAGCTTAGCGGCAGGGGTCGGGACTGAAGCTTTCTTT; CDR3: CASSLAAGVGTEAFF
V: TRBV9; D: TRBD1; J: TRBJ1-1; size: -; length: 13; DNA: TGTGCCAGCAGCGTGACAGGGGGCAAATTGGCTTTCTTT; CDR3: CASSVTGGKLAFF
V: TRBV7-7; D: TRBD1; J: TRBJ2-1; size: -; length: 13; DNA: TGTGCTAGCAGCTCAGAGGGGGCGGGTGAGCAGTTCTTC; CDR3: CASSSEGAGEQFF
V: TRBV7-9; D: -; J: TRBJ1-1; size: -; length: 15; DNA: TGTGCCAGCAGCTTAGGGCAGGGTTTGAACACTGAAGCTTTCTTT; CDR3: CASSLGQGLNTEAFF